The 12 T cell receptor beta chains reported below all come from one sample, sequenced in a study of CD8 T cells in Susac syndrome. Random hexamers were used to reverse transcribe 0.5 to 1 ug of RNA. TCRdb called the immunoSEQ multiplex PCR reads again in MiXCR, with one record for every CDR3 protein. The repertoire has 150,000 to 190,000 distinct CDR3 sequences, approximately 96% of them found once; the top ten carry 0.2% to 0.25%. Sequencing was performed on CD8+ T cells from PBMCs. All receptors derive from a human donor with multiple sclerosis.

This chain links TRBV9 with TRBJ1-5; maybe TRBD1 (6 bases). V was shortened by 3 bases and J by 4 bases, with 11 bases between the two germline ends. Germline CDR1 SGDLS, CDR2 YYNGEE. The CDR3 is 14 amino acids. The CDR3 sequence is CASSDRDSNQPQHF. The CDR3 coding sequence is TGTGCCAGCAGCGACAGGGATTCGAATCAGCCCCAGCATTTT.

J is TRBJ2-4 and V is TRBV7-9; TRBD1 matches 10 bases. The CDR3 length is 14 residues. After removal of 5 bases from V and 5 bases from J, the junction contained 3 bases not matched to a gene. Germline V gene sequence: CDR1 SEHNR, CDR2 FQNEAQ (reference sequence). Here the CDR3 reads CASSPGQGENIQYF. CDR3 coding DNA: TGTGCCAGCAGCCCAGGACAGGGGGAAAACATTCAGTACTTC.

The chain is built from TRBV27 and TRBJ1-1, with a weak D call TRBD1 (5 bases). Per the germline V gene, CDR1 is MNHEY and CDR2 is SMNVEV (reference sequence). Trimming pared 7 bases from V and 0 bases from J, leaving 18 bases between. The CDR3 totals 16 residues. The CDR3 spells CASTPRAGLVNTEAFF. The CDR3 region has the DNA TGTGCCAGCACCCCTCGGGCAGGGCTGGTGAACACTGAAGCTTTCTTT.

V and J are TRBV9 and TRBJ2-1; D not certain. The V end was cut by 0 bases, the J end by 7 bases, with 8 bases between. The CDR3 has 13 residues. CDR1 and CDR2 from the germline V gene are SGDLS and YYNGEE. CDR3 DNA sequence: TGTGCCAGCAGCGTAGGGACCAGGAATGAGCAGTTCTTC. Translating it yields CASSVGTRNEQFF.

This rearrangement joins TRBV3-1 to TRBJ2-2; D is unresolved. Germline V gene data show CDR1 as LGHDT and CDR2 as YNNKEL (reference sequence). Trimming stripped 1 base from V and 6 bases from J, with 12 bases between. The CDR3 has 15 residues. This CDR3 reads CASSQVHNTPGELFF. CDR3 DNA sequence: TGTGCCAGCAGCCAAGTTCATAACACCCCCGGGGAGCTGTTTTTT.

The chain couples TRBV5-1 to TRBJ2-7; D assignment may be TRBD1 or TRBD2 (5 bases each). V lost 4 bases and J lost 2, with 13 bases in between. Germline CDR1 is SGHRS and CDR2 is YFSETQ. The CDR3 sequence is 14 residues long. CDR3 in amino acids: CASSPLGRPYEQYF. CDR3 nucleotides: TGCGCCAGCAGCCCCCTGGGACGCCCCTACGAGCAGTACTTC.

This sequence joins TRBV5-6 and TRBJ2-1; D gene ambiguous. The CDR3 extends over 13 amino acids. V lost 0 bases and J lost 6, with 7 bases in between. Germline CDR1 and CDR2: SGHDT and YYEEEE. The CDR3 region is CASSLGTANEQFF. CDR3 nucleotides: TGTGCCAGCAGCTTGGGGACCGCCAATGAGCAGTTCTTC.

In DNA form, the CDR3 reads TGTGCCAGTAGTGGTTCGAACTCCTACGAGCAGTACTTC. Its protein is CASSGSNSYEQYF. The V and J genes are TRBV19 and TRBJ2-7; D unclear. Trimming took off 5 bases at V and 0 bases at J, with 8 bases between the two ends. This CDR3 is built from 13 residues. From germline, CDR1 is LNHDA and CDR2 SQIVND (reference sequence).

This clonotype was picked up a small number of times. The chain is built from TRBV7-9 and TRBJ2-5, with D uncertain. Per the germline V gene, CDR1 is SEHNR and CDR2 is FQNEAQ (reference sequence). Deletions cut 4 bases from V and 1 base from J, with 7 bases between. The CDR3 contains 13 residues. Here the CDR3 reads CASSSGSQETQYF. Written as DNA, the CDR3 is TGTGCCAGCAGCTCCGGGTCCCAAGAGACCCAGTACTTC.

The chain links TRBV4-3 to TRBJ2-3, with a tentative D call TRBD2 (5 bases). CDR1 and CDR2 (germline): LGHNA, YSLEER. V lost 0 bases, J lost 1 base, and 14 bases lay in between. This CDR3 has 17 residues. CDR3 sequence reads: CASSQDVRDFGTDTQYF. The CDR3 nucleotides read TGCGCCAGCAGCCAAGATGTGAGGGATTTCGGCACAGATACGCAGTATTTT.

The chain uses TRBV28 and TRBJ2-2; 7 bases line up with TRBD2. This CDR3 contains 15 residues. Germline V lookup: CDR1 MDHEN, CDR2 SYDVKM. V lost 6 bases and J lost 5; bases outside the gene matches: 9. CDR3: CASSQLAGVTGELFF. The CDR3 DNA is TGTGCCAGCAGCCAATTGGCGGGGGTAACCGGGGAGCTGTTTTTT. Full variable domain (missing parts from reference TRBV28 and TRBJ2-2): DVKVTQSSRYLVKRTGEKVFLECVQDMDHENMFWYRQDPGLGLRLIYFSYDVKMKEKGDIPEGYSVSREKKERFSLILESASTNQTSMYLCASSQLAGVTGELFFGEGSRLTVL.

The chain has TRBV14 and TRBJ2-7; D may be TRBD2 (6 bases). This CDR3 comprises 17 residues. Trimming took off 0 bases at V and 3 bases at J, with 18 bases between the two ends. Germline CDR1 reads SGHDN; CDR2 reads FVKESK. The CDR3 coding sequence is TGTGCCAGCAGCCAAGATAGGAGGGGCTTACTAGGCTACGAGCAGTACTTC. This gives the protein CASSQDRRGLLGYEQYF.